This TCR beta chain was recovered during a study of blood T cells in healthy people across ages. CDR1 and CDR2 (germline): SGHTA, FQGNSA. This CDR3 has 13 amino acids. The V and J ends lost 5 bases and 7 bases respectively, with 12 bases between them. Note on this clonotype: Its antigen is unidentified.

The use of a sample-barcoded 5' primer and a J-beta primer mix characterized a second PCR of 7 to 11 cycles. Each cDNA molecule was tagged by a template-switch adaptor that had 12 random nucleotides. TCRdb reprocessed the 5' RACE reads with MiXCR, giving one entry per CDR3 protein. The table lists about 800,000 distinct CDR3 sequences, roughly 50% of them singletons. Study findings and constraints: PBMC samples, being unsorted, prevented any conclusive comparison of naive and antigen-experienced cells.

Sequencing was performed on blood. The receptor comes from a man aged 25 to 40 in good health. The rearrangement joins TRBV7-2 to TRBJ1-5; D not certain. The CDR3 here is CASSLDVRQPQHF. The CDR3, as DNA: TGTGCCAGCAGCCTTGACGTAAGGCAGCCCCAGCATTTT.